This TCR beta chain came from a study of CD8 T cells in Susac syndrome. At the level of the study: Intravenous immunoglobulin alone or corticosteroids were being given to patients with Susac syndrome at blood draw, unless they were therapy-naive.

When the RNA was reverse transcribed, random hexamers were used with an input of about 0.45 to 1 ug. TCRdb recomputed calls from the immunoSEQ multiplex PCR reads with MiXCR, one row per CDR3 protein. Here the sample spans about 240,000 distinct CDR3 sequences, almost 97% being singletons. The authors negatively isolated CD8+ and CD4+ T cells and FACS-enriched TEMRA cells. Germline V gene sequence: CDR1 LGHDT, CDR2 YNNKEL (reference sequence). V lost 3 bases and J lost 4; bases outside the gene matches: 5. The CDR3 has 14 amino acids. The origin of this receptor is a human donor with Susac syndrome. The sample comprised CD4+ T cells from PBMCs. The chain carries TRBV3-1 and TRBJ2-5, with TRBD1 matching over 7 bases. CDR3 residues: CASSQAWTGETQYF. The CDR3 DNA is TGTGCCAGCAGCCAGGCCTGGACAGGAGAGACCCAGTACTTC.